Shown below are 28 T cell receptor beta chains from a single sample sequenced in a study of blood T cell repertoires in COVID-19. This table comes from immunoSEQ multiplex PCR, and its TCRdb copy is limited to in-frame clones, with some not included. The sample carries 150,000 to 200,000 clones, around 73% recorded once. Sequencing was done on a sample of PBMCs or T cells enriched from blood (not recorded which). Source of these receptors: a woman between 50 and 59 years old who had recovered from COVID-19.

The rearrangement joins TRBV6-5 to TRBJ2-7, with TRBD2 identical over 7 bases. V lost 5 bases and J lost 3; bases outside the gene matches: 10. This CDR3 comprises 15 residues. Germline V CDR1 and CDR2: MNHEY, SVGAGI. For the CDR3, the DNA is TGTGCCAGCAGTAACGCGGCCAGCGGGAACTACGAGCAGTACTTC. Encoded protein: CASSNAASGNYEQYF.

The chain carries TRBV25-1 and TRBJ1-1; D is possibly TRBD1 (6 bases). This CDR3 is 14 amino acids long. V was pared by 4 bases and J by 8 bases, with 17 bases between. Germline V lookup: CDR1 MGHDK, CDR2 SYGVNS. CDR3 in DNA: TGTGCCAGCAGTGGGTATGGGGGCGGGGGGGAAGCTTTCTTT. Amino acids: CASSGYGGGGEAFF.

This chain links TRBV29-1 with TRBJ2-1; 10 bases are shared with TRBD1. In germline, CDR1 is SQVTM, CDR2 ANQGSEA. This CDR3 is built from 14 residues. The ends lost 7 bases at V and 8 bases at J; junction bases unmatched: 11. The CDR3 region is CSDLGQGVLDEQFF. In DNA, the CDR3 is TGCAGCGACCTAGGACAGGGGGTTCTTGATGAGCAGTTCTTC.

This clone was picked up one time. The chain combines TRBV19 with TRBJ2-1; 7 bases match TRBD1. Germline values: CDR1 LNHDA, CDR2 SQIVND (reference sequence). The CDR3 is made up of 14 amino acids. V lost 7 bases to trimming and J lost 7 bases; unmatched junction nucleotides: 10. The CDR3, as DNA: TGTGCCAGTAAGGCCCAGGGGGATATTAATGAGCAGTTCTTC. It specifies CASKAQGDINEQFF.

CDR3 in amino acids: CASSFWGSGIEDEQFF. In DNA, the CDR3 is TGTGCCAGCAGTTTTTGGGGGAGCGGGATAGAGGATGAGCAGTTCTTC. The chain combines TRBV28 with TRBJ2-1, with TRBD2 matching 7 bases. CDR1 is MDHEN and CDR2 is SYDVKM in the germline V gene. CDR3 length: 16 residues. V was clipped by 3 bases and J by 8 bases; unmatched bases: 13.

This clone was detected only once. This chain joins TRBV27 and TRBJ2-1; 15 bases line up with TRBD2. This CDR3 contains 15 residues. The germline V gene has CDR1 MNHEY and CDR2 SMNVEV (reference sequence). V dropped 5 bases and J dropped 7; count of bases not matched to a gene: 3. The CDR3 spells CASSTGTSGGNEQFF. CDR3 nucleotide sequence: TGTGCCAGCAGTACAGGGACTAGCGGGGGGAATGAGCAGTTCTTC.

The chain carries TRBV9 and TRBJ2-1, with TRBD2 identical over 12 bases. Germline loops: CDR1 SGDLS, CDR2 YYNGEE. Trimming at V came to 0 bases and at J to 6 bases, leaving 10 bases not matched to a gene. CDR3 size: 18 residues. The CDR3, as DNA: TGTGCCAGCAGCGTAGACTTAGTGACTAGCGGGAGAATCAATGAGCAGTTCTTC. Translated, it gives CASSVDLVTSGRINEQFF. Based on the CDR3 plus reference TRBV9 and TRBJ2-1, the full variable domain is DSGVTQTPKHLITATGQRVTLRCSPRSGDLSVYWYQQSLDQGLQFLIQYYNGEERAKGNILERFSAQQFPDLHSELNLSSLELGDSALYFCASSVDLVTSGRINEQFFGPGTRLTVL.

The chain has TRBV30 and TRBJ2-3; D is possibly TRBD2 (6 bases). The CDR3 sequence is 13 residues long. V was trimmed by 4 bases and J by 4 bases, leaving 12 bases between them. The germline V gene has CDR1 GTSNPN and CDR2 SVGIG (reference sequence). In nucleotides, the CDR3 is TGTGCCTGGATGGGGGGAGGAGCAGATACGCAGTATTTT. Residues: CAWMGGGADTQYF. Variable domain in full (rest from reference TRBV30 and TRBJ2-3): SQTIHQWPATLVQPVGSPLSLECTVEGTSNPNLYWYRQAAGRGLQLLFYSVGIGQISSEVPQNLSASRPQDRQFILSSKKLLLSDSGFYLCAWMGGGADTQYFGPGTRLTVL.

This rearrangement joins TRBV28 to TRBJ2-7; TRBD1 matches 8 bases. Germline V CDR1 and CDR2: MDHEN, SYDVKM. V shed 5 bases and J 1 base; nucleotides not matched to a gene: 7. The CDR3 length is 15 residues. The DNA for the CDR3 is TGTGCCAGCAGTCCCCAGGACAGGGTTTCCTACGAGCAGTACTTC. Its translation: CASSPQDRVSYEQYF.

CDR3 nucleotide sequence: TGTGCCAGCTCACCCGGGGAGGGGGGCCAGCCCCAGCATTTT. Protein sequence: CASSPGEGGQPQHF. The chain has TRBV18 and TRBJ1-5; D perhaps matches TRBD1 (6 bases). V gave up 3 bases and J gave up 7 bases, with 13 bases separating them. The CDR3 has 14 residues. The germline CDR1 and CDR2 sequences are KGHSH and LQKENI.

This chain links TRBV27 with TRBJ2-6, with D tentatively TRBD2 (7 bases). Germline V gene data show CDR1 as MNHEY and CDR2 as SMNVEV (reference sequence). Trimming cost V 4 bases and J 9 bases, with 16 bases left between them. The CDR3 contains 15 residues. The CDR3 sequence is CASSWGGSTGNVLTF. CDR3 coding DNA: TGTGCCAGCAGTTGGGGGGGCTCTACTGGCAACGTCCTGACTTTC.

This clone has only one observation. V gene TRBV24-1 combines with J gene TRBJ1-1; 9 bases fit TRBD1. V gave up 4 bases and J gave up 3 bases; unmatched junction bases: 5. This CDR3 has 15 amino acids. CDR1 is KGHDR, CDR2 SFDVKD, per germline. CDR3 in amino acids: CATSDGQGRDTEAFF. In DNA, the CDR3 is TGTGCCACCAGTGACGGACAGGGGCGGGACACTGAAGCTTTCTTT.

Only a few counts were recorded for this clone. V and J are TRBV27 and TRBJ1-4; 9 nucleotides align to TRBD1. V was clipped by 6 bases and J by 13 bases; unmatched bases: 12. Germline CDR1 and CDR2: MNHEY and SMNVEV (reference sequence). The CDR3 totals 14 residues. CDR3: CASSPGQGQLGLFF. CDR3 DNA: TGTGCCAGCAGCCCGGGACAGGGTCAGTTAGGACTGTTTTTT.

This clone has a handful of counts. V and J are TRBV28 and TRBJ1-2, with 7 bases that match TRBD1. Germline values: CDR1 MDHEN, CDR2 SYDVKM. The CDR3 covers 13 residues. Unmatched junction bases numbered 8, after V lost 6 bases and J lost 7 bases. The CDR3 region has the DNA TGTGCCAGCAGAGTGACAGGGAAGGCTGGCTACACCTTC. Its translation is CASRVTGKAGYTF.

The rearrangement joins TRBV3-1 (or the pseudogene TRBV3-2) to TRBJ2-5; the match to TRBD2 covers 8 bases. CDR1 is LGHDT, CDR2 YNNKEL, per germline (reference sequence). Losses at the gene ends were 3 bases for V and 5 bases for J; bases not matched to a gene: 8. CDR3 length: 15 residues. The CDR3 loop is CASSQRTGGGETQYF. CDR3 DNA sequence: TGTGCCAGCAGCCAGAGGACGGGAGGGGGGGAGACCCAGTACTTC.

The rearrangement joins TRBV5-4 to TRBJ2-1; the D is unclear. Germline V lookup: CDR1 SGHNT, CDR2 YYREEE (reference sequence). V dropped 3 bases and J dropped 1 base, with 11 bases sitting between them. The CDR3 has 15 amino acids. This CDR3 is CASSSLLTSYNEQFF. The DNA of the CDR3 is TGTGCCAGCAGCTCTCTCCTAACTTCCTACAATGAGCAGTTCTTC.

The chain employs TRBV5-1 and TRBJ2-4; D may be TRBD2 (6 bases). Trimming removed 4 bases at V and 0 bases at J, with 14 bases between. This CDR3 spans 16 amino acids. The germline V gene has CDR1 SGHRS and CDR2 YFSETQ. The DNA for the CDR3 is TGCGCCAGCAGCGGGGGACTGAATCTAGCCAAAAACATTCAGTACTTC. The encoded protein is CASSGGLNLAKNIQYF. The variable domain in full, completed from reference TRBV5-1 and TRBJ2-4, reads KAGVTQTPRYLIKTRGQQVTLSCSPISGHRSVSWYQQTPGQGLQFLFEYFSETQRNKGNFPGRFSGRQFSNSRSEMNVSTLELGDSALYLCASSGGLNLAKNIQYFGAGTRLSVL.

Points on this clone: The same CDR3 arises from other DNA sequences in this sample as well. The chain couples TRBV7-8 to TRBJ2-7; possible D gene TRBD2, 5 bases. CDR1 SGHVS and CDR2 FQNEAQ come from the germline V gene. V was cut by 6 bases and J by 0 bases, with 9 bases left in between. CDR3 length: 13 amino acids. CDR3 in amino acids: CASSPRASYEQYF. The CDR3 DNA sequence: TGTGCCAGCAGTCCGAGGGCCTCCTACGAGCAGTACTTC.

This chain connects TRBV27 to TRBJ2-3, with D tentatively TRBD2 (5 bases). Germline CDR1 reads MNHEY; CDR2 reads SMNVEV (reference sequence). There are 15 residues in the CDR3. V shed 2 bases and J shed 6 bases, with 15 bases lying between them. The chain's CDR3 is CASSLKWPQRDTQYF. The CDR3 DNA reads as TGTGCCAGCAGTTTAAAGTGGCCGCAGCGGGATACGCAGTATTTT.

This rearrangement joins TRBV6-5 to TRBJ2-1; TRBD1 matches 8 bases. Germline values: CDR1 MNHEY, CDR2 SVGAGI. The CDR3 runs 16 residues. With V trimmed by 2 bases and J by 6 bases, 9 bases remained unmatched. The CDR3 is CASSYSQDRVTNEQFF. In DNA, the CDR3 is TGTGCCAGCAGTTACAGTCAGGACAGGGTTACCAATGAGCAGTTCTTC.

The rearrangement joins TRBV5-6 to TRBJ2-2; perhaps TRBD1 as D (6 bases). CDR3 size: 16 residues. The germline CDR1 and CDR2 sequences are SGHDT and YYEEEE. Trimming cost V 4 bases and J 0 bases, with 13 bases left between them. CDR3 region: CASSRNRESNTGELFF. DNA for the CDR3: TGTGCCAGCAGCCGGAACAGGGAATCGAACACCGGGGAGCTGTTTTTT.

This clone was observed at least ten times. This chain connects TRBV7-6 to TRBJ2-7; 13 bases are shared with TRBD2. Germline-derived CDR1 and CDR2 are SGHVS and FNYEAQ. The CDR3 loop spans 20 amino acids. J gave up 3 bases and V 0 bases, and 14 bases lay outside the gene matches. CDR3 nucleotide sequence: TGTGCCAGCAGCTTAGCTATTAGGACTAGCGGGAGAATAGGGGGCTACGAGCAGTACTTC. It encodes CASSLAIRTSGRIGGYEQYF.

The chain joins TRBV19 to TRBJ2-7, with a tentative D call TRBD1 (7 bases). This CDR3 has 14 amino acids. The germline gives CDR1 LNHDA, CDR2 SQIVND (reference sequence). Trimming took off 5 bases at V and 3 bases at J, with 14 bases between the two ends. CDR3 nucleotide sequence: TGTGCCAGTAGTGCCCAGGGGGGAAACTACGAGCAGTACTTC. Translated, it gives CASSAQGGNYEQYF.

This clone has more than one count but fewer than ten. The chain has TRBV9 and TRBJ2-4; maybe TRBD1 (7 bases). CDR3 length: 15 amino acids. Germline V gene data show CDR1 as SGDLS and CDR2 as YYNGEE. V was shortened by 6 bases and J by 1 base, with 14 bases between the two germline ends. The CDR3 DNA sequence: TGTGCCAGCACCAGGGGGGTTGGCGCCAAAAACATTCAGTACTTC. Translation gives CASTRGVGAKNIQYF. The whole variable domain, filled in from reference TRBV9 and TRBJ2-4, reads DSGVTQTPKHLITATGQRVTLRCSPRSGDLSVYWYQQSLDQGLQFLIQYYNGEERAKGNILERFSAQQFPDLHSELNLSSLELGDSALYFCASTRGVGAKNIQYFGAGTRLSVL.

The chain recombines TRBV18 with TRBJ2-1, with 10 bases identical to TRBD2. V dropped 3 bases and J dropped 7; count of bases not matched to a gene: 15. The CDR3 consists of 18 residues. Germline CDR1 and CDR2: KGHSH and LQKENI. CDR3 sequence reads: CASSPRLAGAAGWNEQFF. The CDR3 nucleotides read TGTGCCAGCTCACCGAGGCTAGCGGGAGCCGCGGGTTGGAATGAGCAGTTCTTC. The full variable domain, rest sourced from reference TRBV18 and TRBJ2-1, is NAGVMQNPRHLVRRRGQEARLRCSPMKGHSHVYWYRQLPEEGLKFMVYLQKENIIDESGMPKERFSAEFPKEGPSILRIQQVVRGDSAAYFCASSPRLAGAAGWNEQFFGPGTRLTVL.

This chain uses TRBV9 with TRBJ1-6; 7 bases map to TRBD1. This CDR3 is 17 amino acids long. Per germline, CDR1 SGDLS and CDR2 YYNGEE. V was pared by 0 bases and J by 7 bases, with 10 bases of the junction left unmatched. The CDR3 spells CASSVATGVVGNSPLHF. The CDR3 DNA follows: TGTGCCAGCAGCGTAGCTACAGGGGTTGTAGGCAATTCACCCCTCCACTTT.

This clone came up a few times. V gene TRBV7-8 combines with J gene TRBJ1-1; possibly TRBD1 for D (5 bases). Trimming removed 4 bases from V and 6 bases from J, with 18 bases in between. CDR3 length: 15 amino acids. Germline-derived CDR1 and CDR2 are SGHVS and FQNEAQ. CDR3 region: CASSSAQTAGAEAFF. CDR3 bases: TGTGCCAGCAGCTCGGCCCAGACGGCGGGGGCTGAAGCTTTCTTT.

In this sample, this clone turned up a few times. The rearrangement uses TRBV7-2 and TRBJ1-1; no reliable D call. The CDR3 has 14 amino acids. Trimming removed 1 base from V and 0 bases from J, with 6 bases in between. The V gene's germline CDR1 is SGHTA and CDR2 FQGNSA. CDR3 sequence reads: CASSLVFLNTEAFF. DNA for the CDR3: TGTGCCAGCAGCTTAGTATTCTTGAACACTGAAGCTTTCTTT.